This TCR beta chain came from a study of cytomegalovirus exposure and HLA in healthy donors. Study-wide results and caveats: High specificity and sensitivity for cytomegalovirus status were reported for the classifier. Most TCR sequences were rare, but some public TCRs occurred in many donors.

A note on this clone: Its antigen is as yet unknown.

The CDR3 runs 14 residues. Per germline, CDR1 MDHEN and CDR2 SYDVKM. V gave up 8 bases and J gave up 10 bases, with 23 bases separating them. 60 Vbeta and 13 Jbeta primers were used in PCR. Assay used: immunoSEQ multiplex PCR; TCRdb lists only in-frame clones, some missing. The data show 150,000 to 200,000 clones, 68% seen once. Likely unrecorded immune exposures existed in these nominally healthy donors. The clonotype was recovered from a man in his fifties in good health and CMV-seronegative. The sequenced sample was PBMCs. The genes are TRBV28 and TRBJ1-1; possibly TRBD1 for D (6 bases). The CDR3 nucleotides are TGTGCCAGCGTAACCTCCGGGACATTAGGACCAGCTTTCTTT. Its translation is CASVTSGTLGPAFF.